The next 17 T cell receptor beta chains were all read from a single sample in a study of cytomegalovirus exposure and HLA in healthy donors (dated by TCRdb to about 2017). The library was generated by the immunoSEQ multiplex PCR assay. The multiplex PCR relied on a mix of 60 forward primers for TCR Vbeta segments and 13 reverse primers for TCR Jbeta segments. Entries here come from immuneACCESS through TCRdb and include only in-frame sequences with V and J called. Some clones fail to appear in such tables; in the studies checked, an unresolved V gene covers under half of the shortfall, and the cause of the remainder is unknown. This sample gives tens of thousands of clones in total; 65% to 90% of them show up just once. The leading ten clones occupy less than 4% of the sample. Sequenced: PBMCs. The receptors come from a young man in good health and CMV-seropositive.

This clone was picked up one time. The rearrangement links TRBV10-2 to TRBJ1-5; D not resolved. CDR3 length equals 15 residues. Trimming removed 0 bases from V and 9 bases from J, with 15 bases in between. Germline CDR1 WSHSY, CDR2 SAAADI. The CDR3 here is CASSESTVRPPPQHF. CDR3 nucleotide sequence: TGCGCCAGCAGTGAGTCTACAGTACGACCCCCGCCCCAGCATTTT.

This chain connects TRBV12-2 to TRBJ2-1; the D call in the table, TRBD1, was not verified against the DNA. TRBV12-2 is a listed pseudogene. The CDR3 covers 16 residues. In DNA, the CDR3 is TGTGCAAGTCGCCCACCAAGCAGGCACTCCTACAATGAGCAGTTCTTC. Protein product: CASRPPSRHSYNEQFF.

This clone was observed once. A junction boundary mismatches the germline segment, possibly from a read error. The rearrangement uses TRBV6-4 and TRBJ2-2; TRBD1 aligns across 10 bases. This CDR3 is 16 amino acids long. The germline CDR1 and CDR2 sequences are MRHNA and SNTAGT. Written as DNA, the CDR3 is TGTGCCAGCAGTGAAGGGACAGGGGACGACACCGGGAAGCTGTTTTTT. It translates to CASSEGTGDDTGKLFF.

CDR3 region: CASSEPLGSNNQPQHF. CDR3 bases: TGTGCCAGCAGTGAACCCCTGGGGAGCAACAATCAGCCCCAGCATTTT. The J gene is TRBJ1-5, the V gene TRBV2; D is undetermined. This CDR3 comprises 16 residues. CDR1 and CDR2 from the germline V gene are SNHLY and FYNNEI. V dropped 2 bases and J dropped 3 bases, with 14 bases sitting between them.

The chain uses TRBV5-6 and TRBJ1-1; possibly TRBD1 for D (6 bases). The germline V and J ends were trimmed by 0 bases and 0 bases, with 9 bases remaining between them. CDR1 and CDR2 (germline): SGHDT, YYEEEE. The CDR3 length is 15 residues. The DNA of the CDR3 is TGTGCCAGCAGCTTGGGACAGGCCTTGAACACTGAAGCTTTCTTT. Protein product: CASSLGQALNTEAFF.

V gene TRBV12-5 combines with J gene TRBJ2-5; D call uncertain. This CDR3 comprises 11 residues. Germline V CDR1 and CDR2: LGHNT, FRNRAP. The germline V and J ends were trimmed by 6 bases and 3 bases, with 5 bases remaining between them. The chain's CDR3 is CASGREETQYF. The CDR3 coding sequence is TGTGCTAGTGGCCGTGAAGAGACCCAGTACTTC. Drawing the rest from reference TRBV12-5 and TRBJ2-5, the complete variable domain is DARVTQTPRHKVTEMGQEVTMRCQPILGHNTVFWYRQTMMQGLELLAYFRNRAPLDDSGMPKDRFSAEMPDATLATLKIQPSEPRDSAVYFCASGREETQYFGPGTRLLVL.

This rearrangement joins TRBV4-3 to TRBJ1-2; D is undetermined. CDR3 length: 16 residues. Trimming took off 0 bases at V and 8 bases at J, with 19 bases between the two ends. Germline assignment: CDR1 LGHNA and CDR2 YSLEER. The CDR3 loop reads CASSQDGVSVTGGYTF. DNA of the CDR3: TGCGCCAGCAGCCAAGATGGGGTCAGCGTGACGGGGGGCTACACCTTC.

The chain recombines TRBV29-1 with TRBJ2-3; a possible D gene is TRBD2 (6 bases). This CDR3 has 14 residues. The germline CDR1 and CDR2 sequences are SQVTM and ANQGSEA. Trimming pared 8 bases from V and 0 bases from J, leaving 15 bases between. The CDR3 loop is CSSDSGYSTDTQYF. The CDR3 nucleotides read TGCAGCTCCGATAGCGGCTATAGCACAGATACGCAGTATTTT.

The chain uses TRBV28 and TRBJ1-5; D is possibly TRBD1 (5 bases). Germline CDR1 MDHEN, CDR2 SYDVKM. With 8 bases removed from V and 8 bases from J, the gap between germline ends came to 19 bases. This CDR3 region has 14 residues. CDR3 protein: CASSWGGIGEPQHF. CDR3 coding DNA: TGTGCCAGCTCCTGGGGGGGGATAGGGGAGCCCCAGCATTTT.

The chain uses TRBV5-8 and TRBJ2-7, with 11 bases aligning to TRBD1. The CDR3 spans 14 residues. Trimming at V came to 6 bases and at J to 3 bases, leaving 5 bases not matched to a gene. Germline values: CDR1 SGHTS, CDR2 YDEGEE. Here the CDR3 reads CASIGDRGNYEQYF. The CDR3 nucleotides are TGTGCCAGCATCGGGGACAGGGGGAACTACGAGCAGTACTTC.

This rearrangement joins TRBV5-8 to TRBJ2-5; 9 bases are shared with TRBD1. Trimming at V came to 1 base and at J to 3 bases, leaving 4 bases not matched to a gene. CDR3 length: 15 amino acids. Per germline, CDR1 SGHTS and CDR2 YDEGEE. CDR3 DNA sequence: TGTGCCAGCAGCTTGCCCACAGGGGGCGAAGAGACCCAGTACTTC. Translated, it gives CASSLPTGGEETQYF.

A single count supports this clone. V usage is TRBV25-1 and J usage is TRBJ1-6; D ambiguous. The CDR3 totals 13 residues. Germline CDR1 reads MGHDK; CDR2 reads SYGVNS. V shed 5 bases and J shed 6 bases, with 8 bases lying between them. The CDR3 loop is CASSPSGNSPLHF. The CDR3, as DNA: TGTGCCAGCAGTCCTAGTGGTAATTCACCCCTCCACTTT.

CDR3 protein: CASSVGLREGVKNTIYF. The DNA of the CDR3 is TGTGCCAGCAGCGTAGGGTTGAGGGAGGGGGTTAAAAACACCATATATTTT. The chain employs TRBV9 and TRBJ1-3; a weak D match, TRBD1 (6 bases). Deletions cut 0 bases from V and 6 bases from J, with 19 bases between. This CDR3 has 17 amino acids. Germline lookup yields CDR1 SGDLS and CDR2 YYNGEE.

In nucleotides, the CDR3 is TGCGCCAGCAGCTTGCGGAGTATCACCGGGGAGCTGTTTTTT. Residues: CASSLRSITGELFF. The rearrangement uses TRBV5-1 and TRBJ2-2; unclear D gene. V lost 1 base and J lost 4, with 8 bases in between. CDR3 length: 14 amino acids. Germline V gene lookup returns CDR1 SGHRS and CDR2 YFSETQ.

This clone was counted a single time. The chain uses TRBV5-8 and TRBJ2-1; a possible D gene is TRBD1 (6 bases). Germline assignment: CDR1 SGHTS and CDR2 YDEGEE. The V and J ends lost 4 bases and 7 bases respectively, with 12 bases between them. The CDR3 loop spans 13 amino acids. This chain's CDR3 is CASSVGGRNEQFF. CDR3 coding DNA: TGTGCCAGCAGCGTAGGGGGACGGAATGAGCAGTTCTTC.

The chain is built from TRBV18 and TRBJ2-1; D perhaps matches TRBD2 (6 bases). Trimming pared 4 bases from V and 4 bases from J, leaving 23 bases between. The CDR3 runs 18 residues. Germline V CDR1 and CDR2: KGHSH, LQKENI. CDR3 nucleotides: TGTGCCAGCTCACTGGCGCTTGGGACTTCAGACCGATACAATGAGCAGTTCTTC. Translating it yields CASSLALGTSDRYNEQFF.

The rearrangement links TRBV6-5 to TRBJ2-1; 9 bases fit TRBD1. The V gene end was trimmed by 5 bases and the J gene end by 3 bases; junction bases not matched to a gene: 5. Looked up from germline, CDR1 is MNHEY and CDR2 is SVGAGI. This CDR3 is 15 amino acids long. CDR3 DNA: TGTGCCAGCAGTCTCGGGACAGGGATCTACAATGAGCAGTTCTTC. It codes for CASSLGTGIYNEQFF.